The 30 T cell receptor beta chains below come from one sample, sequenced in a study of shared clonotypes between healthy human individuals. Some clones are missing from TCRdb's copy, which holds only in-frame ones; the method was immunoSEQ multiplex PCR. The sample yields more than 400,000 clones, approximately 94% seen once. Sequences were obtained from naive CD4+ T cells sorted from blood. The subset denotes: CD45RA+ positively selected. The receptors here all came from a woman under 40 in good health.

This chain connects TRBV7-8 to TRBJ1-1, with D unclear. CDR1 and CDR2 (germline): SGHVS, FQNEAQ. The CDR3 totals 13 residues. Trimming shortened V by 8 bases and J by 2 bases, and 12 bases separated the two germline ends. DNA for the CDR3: TGTGCCAGCGGCGAAGGGATTAACACTGAAGCTTTCTTT. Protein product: CASGEGINTEAFF.

Here the CDR3 reads CASSPWGGRATEAFF. The CDR3 region has the DNA TGTGCCAGCAGTCCCTGGGGGGGCAGGGCAACGGAGGCTTTCTTT. This chain uses TRBV27 with TRBJ1-1, with TRBD1 as a possible D gene (6 bases). V shed 5 bases and J shed 11 bases, with 24 bases lying between them. Germline values: CDR1 MNHEY, CDR2 SMNVEV (reference sequence). This CDR3 has 15 amino acids.

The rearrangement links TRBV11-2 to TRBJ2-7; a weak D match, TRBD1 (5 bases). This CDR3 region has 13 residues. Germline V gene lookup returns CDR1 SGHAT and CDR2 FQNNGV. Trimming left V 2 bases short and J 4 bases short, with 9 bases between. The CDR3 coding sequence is TGTGCCAGCAGCTTACAGACAGCATACGAGCAGTACTTC. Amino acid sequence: CASSLQTAYEQYF.

CDR3 sequence (DNA): TGTGCCAGCAGCGACGACAGGGGGAACTATGGCTACACCTTC. Its protein is CASSDDRGNYGYTF. The chain recombines TRBV7-9 with TRBJ1-2; 9 bases line up with TRBD1. The CDR3 totals 14 residues. Germline CDR1 is SEHNR and CDR2 is FQNEAQ (reference sequence). After removal of 5 bases from V and 2 bases from J, the junction contained 3 bases not matched to a gene.

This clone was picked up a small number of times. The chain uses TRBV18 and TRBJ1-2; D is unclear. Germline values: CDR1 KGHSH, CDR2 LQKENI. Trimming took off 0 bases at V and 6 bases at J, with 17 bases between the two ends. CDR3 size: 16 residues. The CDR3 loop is CASSPPSAWQEDGYTF. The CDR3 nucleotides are TGTGCCAGCTCACCACCGTCGGCTTGGCAGGAAGATGGCTACACCTTC.

The DNA of the CDR3 is TGTGCCAGCAGCCTTGACGTAGGGCCACTCCGTGGCTACACCTTC. Protein product: CASSLDVGPLRGYTF. The chain links TRBV6-4 to TRBJ1-2; D remains unclear. Germline CDR1 MRHNA, CDR2 SNTAGT. CDR3 length: 15 amino acids. The V and J ends lost 6 bases and 7 bases respectively, with 21 bases between them.

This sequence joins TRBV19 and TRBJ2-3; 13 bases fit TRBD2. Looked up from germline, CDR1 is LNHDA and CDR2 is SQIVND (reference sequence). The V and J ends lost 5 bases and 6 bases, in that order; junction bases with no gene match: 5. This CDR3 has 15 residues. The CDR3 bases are TGTGCCAGTAGTGATGGACTAGCGGGAGCTGATACGCAGTATTTT. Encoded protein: CASSDGLAGADTQYF. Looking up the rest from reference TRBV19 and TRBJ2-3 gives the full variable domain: DGGITQSPKYLFRKEGQNVTLSCEQNLNHDAMYWYRQDPGQGLRLIYYSQIVNDFQKGDIAEGYSVSREKKESFPLTVTSAQKNPTAFYLCASSDGLAGADTQYFGPGTRLTVL.

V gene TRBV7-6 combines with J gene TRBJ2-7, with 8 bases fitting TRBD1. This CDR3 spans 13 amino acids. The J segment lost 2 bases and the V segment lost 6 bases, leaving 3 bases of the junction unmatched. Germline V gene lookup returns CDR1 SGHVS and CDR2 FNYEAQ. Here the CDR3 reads CASSLTGAYEQYF. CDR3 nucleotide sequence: TGTGCCAGCAGTCTGACAGGGGCCTACGAGCAGTACTTC.

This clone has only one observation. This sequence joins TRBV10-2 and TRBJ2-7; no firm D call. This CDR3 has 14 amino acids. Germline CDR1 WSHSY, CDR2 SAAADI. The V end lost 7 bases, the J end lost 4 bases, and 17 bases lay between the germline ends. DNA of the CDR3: TGCGCCAGCAAGGATCCGGTGAAGGCTTACGAGCAGTACTTC. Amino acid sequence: CASKDPVKAYEQYF.

The CDR3 DNA sequence: TGTGCCAGCAGCTTAGCACAGGGGGCGAATCAGCCCCAGCATTTT. This translates into CASSLAQGANQPQHF. The chain uses TRBV7-9 and TRBJ1-5; the match to TRBD1 covers 9 bases. Germline lookup yields CDR1 SEHNR and CDR2 FQNEAQ (reference sequence). This CDR3 has 15 amino acids. J was trimmed by 4 bases and V by 0 bases; bases with no gene match: 1.

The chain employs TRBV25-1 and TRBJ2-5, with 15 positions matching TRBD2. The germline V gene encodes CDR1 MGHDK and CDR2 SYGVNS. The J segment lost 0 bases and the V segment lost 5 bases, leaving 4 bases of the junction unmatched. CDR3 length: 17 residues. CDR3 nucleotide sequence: TGTGCCAGCAGTATCGGGACTAGCGGGAGGTACCAAGAGACCCAGTACTTC. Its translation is CASSIGTSGRYQETQYF.

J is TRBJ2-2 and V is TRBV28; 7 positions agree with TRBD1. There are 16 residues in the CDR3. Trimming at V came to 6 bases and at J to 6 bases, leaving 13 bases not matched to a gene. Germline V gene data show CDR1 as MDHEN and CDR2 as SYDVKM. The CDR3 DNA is TGTGCCAGCAGACGCCACAGGGGTCTCCAACCCGGGGAGCTGTTTTTT. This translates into CASRRHRGLQPGELFF.

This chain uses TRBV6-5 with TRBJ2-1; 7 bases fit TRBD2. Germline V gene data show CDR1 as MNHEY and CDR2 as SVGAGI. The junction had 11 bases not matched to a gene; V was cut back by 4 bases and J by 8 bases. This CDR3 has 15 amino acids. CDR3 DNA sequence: TGTGCCAGCAGTTCGACCACTCGACTAGCACATGAGCAGTTCTTC. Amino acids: CASSSTTRLAHEQFF.

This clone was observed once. The CDR3 DNA sequence: TGTGCCATCAGCGAGGGGTCCTGGACAAACACCATATATTTT. It encodes CAISEGSWTNTIYF. The rearrangement links TRBV10-3 to TRBJ1-3; TRBD1 is a possible D gene (5 bases). This CDR3 is 14 amino acids long. Deletions cut 6 bases from V and 6 bases from J, with 15 bases between. Germline assignment: CDR1 ENHRY and CDR2 SYGVKD.

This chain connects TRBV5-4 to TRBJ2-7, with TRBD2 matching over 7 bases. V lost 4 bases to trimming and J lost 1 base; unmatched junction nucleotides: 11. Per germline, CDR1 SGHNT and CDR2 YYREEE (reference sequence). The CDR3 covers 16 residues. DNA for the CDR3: TGTGCCAGCAGCCCGCCCCGGGGAGGGGAATCCTACGAGCAGTACTTC. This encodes CASSPPRGGESYEQYF.

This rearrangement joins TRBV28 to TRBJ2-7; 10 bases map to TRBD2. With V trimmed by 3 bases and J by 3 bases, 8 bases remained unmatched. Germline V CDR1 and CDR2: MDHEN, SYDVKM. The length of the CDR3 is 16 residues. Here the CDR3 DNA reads TGTGCCAGCAGTTTGTTTGGGACTAGCGTGAGCTACGAGCAGTACTTC. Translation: CASSLFGTSVSYEQYF.

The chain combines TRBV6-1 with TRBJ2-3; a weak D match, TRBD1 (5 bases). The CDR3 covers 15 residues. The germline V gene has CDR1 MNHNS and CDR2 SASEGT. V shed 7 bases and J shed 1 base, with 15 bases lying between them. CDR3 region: CASMFRQGGTDTQYF. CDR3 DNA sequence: TGTGCCAGCATGTTTCGGCAGGGTGGCACAGATACGCAGTATTTT.

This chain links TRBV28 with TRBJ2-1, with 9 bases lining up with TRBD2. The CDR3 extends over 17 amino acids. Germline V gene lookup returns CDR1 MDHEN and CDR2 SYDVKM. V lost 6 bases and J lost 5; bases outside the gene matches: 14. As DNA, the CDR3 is TGTGCCAGCAGGCGTAGCGGGAGTATCCAGGGGAACAATGAGCAGTTCTTC. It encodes CASRRSGSIQGNNEQFF.

In DNA form, the CDR3 reads TGTGCCAGCAGTATCGGGACTAGCGTAGATTACGAGCAGTACTTC. Residues: CASSIGTSVDYEQYF. The chain combines TRBV9 with TRBJ2-7, with 10 positions matching TRBD2. Germline assignment: CDR1 SGDLS and CDR2 YYNGEE. The CDR3 is 15 amino acids. Germline trimming cut 5 bases from V and 4 bases from J; bases unmatched to any gene: 9. The full variable domain, with the rest looked up from reference TRBV9 and TRBJ2-7, is DSGVTQTPKHLITATGQRVTLRCSPRSGDLSVYWYQQSLDQGLQFLIQYYNGEERAKGNILERFSAQQFPDLHSELNLSSLELGDSALYFCASSIGTSVDYEQYFGPGTRLTVT.

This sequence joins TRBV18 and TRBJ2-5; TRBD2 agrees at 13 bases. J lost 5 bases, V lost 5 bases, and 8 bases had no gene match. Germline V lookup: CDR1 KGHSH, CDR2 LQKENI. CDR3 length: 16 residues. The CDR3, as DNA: TGTGCCAGCTCAGCTCCGGGACTAGCGGGACGGGAGACCCAGTACTTC. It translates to CASSAPGLAGRETQYF.

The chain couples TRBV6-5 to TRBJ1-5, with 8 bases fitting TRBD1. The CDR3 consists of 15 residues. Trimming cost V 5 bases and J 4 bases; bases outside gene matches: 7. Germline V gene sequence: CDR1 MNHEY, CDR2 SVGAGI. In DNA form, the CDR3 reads TGTGCCAGCAGTCTCTCACAGGGGGTGAATCAGCCCCAGCATTTT. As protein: CASSLSQGVNQPQHF.

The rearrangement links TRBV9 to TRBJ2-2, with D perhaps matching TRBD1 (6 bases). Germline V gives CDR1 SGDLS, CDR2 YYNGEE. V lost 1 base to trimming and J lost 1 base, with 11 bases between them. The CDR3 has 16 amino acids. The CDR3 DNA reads TGTGCCAGCAGCGTATTATCGACAGGGAACACCGGGGAGCTGTTTTTT. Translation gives CASSVLSTGNTGELFF.

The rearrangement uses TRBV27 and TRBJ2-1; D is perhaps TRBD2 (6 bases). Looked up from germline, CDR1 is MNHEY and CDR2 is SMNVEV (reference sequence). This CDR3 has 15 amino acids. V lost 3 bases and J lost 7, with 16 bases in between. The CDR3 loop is CASSFRDWGGNEQFF. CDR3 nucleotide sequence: TGTGCCAGCAGTTTTCGGGACTGGGGTGGGAATGAGCAGTTCTTC.

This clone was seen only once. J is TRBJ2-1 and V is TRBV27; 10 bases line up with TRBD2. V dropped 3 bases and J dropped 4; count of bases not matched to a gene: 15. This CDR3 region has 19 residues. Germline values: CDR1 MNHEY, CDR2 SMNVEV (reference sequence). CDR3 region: CASSLTSHLLAGGYNEQFF. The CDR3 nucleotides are TGTGCCAGCAGTTTGACGAGTCACCTTTTAGCGGGAGGTTACAATGAGCAGTTCTTC.

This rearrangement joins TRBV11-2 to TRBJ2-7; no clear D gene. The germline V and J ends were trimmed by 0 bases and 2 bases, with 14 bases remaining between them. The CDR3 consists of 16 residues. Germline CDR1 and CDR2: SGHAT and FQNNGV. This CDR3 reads CASSLDGPIGPYEQYF. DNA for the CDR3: TGTGCCAGCAGCTTAGACGGGCCCATCGGTCCCTACGAGCAGTACTTC.

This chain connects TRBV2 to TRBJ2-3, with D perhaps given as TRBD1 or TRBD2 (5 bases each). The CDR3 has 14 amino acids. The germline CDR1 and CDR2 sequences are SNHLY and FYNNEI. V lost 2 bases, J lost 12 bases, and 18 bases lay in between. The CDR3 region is CASSESISGRSQYF. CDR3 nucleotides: TGTGCCAGCAGTGAATCTATCTCGGGACGTAGTCAGTATTTT.

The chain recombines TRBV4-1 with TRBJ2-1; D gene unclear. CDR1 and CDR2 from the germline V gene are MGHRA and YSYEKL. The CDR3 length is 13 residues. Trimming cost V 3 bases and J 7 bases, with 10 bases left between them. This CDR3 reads CASSHSTPNEQFF. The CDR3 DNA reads TGCGCCAGCAGCCATTCGACGCCAAATGAGCAGTTCTTC.

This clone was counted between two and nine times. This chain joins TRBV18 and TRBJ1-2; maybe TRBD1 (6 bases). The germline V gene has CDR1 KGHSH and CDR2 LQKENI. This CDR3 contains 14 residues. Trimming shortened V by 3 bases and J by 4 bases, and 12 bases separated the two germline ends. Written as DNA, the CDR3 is TGTGCCAGCTCACCCCGGGACATCATCTATGGCTACACCTTC. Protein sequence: CASSPRDIIYGYTF. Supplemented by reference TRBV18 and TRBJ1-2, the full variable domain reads NAGVMQNPRHLVRRRGQEARLRCSPMKGHSHVYWYRQLPEEGLKFMVYLQKENIIDESGMPKERFSAEFPKEGPSILRIQQVVRGDSAAYFCASSPRDIIYGYTFGSGTRLTVV.

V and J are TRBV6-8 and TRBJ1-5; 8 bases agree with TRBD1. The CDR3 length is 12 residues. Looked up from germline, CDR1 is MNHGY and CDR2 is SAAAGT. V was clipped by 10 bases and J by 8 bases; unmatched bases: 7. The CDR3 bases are TGTGCCAAAAGCAGGGGGCCTGAGCCCCAGCATTTT. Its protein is CAKSRGPEPQHF.

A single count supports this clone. CDR3: CASSVEDSSYNEQFF. The CDR3 DNA reads as TGTGCCAGCAGTGTCGAGGACTCCTCCTACAATGAGCAGTTCTTC. V gene TRBV2 combines with J gene TRBJ2-1, with D perhaps TRBD2 (5 bases). Germline-derived CDR1 and CDR2 are SNHLY and FYNNEI. This CDR3 has 15 residues. Trimming removed 4 bases at V and 0 bases at J, with 10 bases between.